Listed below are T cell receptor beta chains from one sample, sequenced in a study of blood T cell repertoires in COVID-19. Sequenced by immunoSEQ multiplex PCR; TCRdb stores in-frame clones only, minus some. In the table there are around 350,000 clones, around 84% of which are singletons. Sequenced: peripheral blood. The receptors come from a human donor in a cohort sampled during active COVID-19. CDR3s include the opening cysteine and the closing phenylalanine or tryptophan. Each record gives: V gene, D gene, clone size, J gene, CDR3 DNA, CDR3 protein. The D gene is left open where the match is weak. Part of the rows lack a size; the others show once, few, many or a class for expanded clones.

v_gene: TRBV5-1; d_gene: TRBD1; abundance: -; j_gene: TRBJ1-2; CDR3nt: TGCGCCAGCAGCTTGGCTTTGGCAGGGGGGAGCTATGGCTACACCTTC; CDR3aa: CASSLALAGGSYGYTF
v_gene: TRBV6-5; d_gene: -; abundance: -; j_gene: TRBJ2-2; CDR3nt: TGTGCCAGCAAACCCTTTCGAGGCAACACCGGGGAGCTGTTTTTT; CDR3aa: CASKPFRGNTGELFF
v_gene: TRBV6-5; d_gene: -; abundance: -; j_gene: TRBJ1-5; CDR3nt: TGTGCCAGCAGTTACTCCGCCGGCGGTGATCAGCCCCAGCATTTT; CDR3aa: CASSYSAGGDQPQHF
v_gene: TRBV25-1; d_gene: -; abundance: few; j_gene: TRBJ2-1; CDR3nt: TGTGCCAGCGCCGAGGGACTTCCCTCCTACAATGAGCAGTTCTTC; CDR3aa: CASAEGLPSYNEQFF
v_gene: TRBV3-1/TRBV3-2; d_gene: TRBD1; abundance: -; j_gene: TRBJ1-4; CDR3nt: TGTGCCAGCAGCGCCGGGACAGGGGATGAAAAACTGTTTTTT; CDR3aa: CASSAGTGDEKLFF
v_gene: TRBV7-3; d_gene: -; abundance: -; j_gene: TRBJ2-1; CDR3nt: TGTGCCAGCAGCCCCACCGTTAGCTCCTACAATGAGCAGTTCTTC; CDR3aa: CASSPTVSSYNEQFF
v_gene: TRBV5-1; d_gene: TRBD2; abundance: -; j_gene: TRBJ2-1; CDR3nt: TGCGCCAGCAGGGGAGCGGGAACCTCCTACAATGAGCAGTTCTTC; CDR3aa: CASRGAGTSYNEQFF
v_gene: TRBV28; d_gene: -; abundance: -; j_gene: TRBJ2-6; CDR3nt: TGTGCCAGCAGTTTCACGGGTTCTGGGGCCAACGTCCTGACTTTC; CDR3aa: CASSFTGSGANVLTF
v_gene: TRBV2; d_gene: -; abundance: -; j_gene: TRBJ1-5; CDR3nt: TGTGCCAGCAGAGGACAGCGGAACAATCAGCCCCAGCATTTT; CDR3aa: CASRGQRNNQPQHF
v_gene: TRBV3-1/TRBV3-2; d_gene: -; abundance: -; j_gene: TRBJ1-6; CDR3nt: TGTGCCAGCAGCCAAGGGCGGATTACAAATTCACCCCTCCACTTT; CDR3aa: CASSQGRITNSPLHF
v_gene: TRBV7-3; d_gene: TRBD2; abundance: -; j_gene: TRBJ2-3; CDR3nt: TGTGCCAGCAGCCCACGGGCGGGGGGAAACACAGATACGCAGTATTTT; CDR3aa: CASSPRAGGNTDTQYF
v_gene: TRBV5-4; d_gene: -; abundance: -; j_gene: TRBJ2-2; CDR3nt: TGTGCCACCTACTCGCGAGGGCAGGACACCGGGGAGCTGTTTTTT; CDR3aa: CATYSRGQDTGELFF
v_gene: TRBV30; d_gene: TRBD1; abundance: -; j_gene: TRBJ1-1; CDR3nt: TGTGCCTGCGAAACCGGGACAGCGAACACTGAAGCTTTCTTT; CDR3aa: CACETGTANTEAFF
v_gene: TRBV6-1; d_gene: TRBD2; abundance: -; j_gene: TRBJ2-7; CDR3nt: TGTGCCAGCAGTGAAGGGAGGGGGTTTCCTAGCGGGAGCTACGAGCAGTACTTC; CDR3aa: CASSEGRGFPSGSYEQYF
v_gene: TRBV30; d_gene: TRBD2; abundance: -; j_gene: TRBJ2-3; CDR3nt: TGTGCCTGGAGTGTATTTTTAGGGGGACTAGCGGGAGTTGGAGATACGCAGTATTTT; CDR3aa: CAWSVFLGGLAGVGDTQYF
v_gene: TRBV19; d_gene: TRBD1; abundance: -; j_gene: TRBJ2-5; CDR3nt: TGTGCCAGTAGTATCTCACCCCCCGGACAGGGCGGAGAGACCCAGTACTTC; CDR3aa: CASSISPPGQGGETQYF
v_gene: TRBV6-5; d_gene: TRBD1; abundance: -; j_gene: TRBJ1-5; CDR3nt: TGTGCCAGCAGCCCGGACAGGGCGCGCAATCAGCCCCAGCATTTT; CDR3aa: CASSPDRARNQPQHF
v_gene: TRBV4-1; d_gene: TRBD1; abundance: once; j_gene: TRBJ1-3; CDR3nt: TGCGCCAGCAGCCAGGAACAGGGGCTGGATTTAAACACCATATATTTT; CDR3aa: CASSQEQGLDLNTIYF
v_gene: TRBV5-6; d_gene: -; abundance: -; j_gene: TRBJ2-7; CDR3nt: TGTGCCAGCAGCTTGGTGGGGGCTTCCTACGAGCAGTACTTC; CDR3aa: CASSLVGASYEQYF
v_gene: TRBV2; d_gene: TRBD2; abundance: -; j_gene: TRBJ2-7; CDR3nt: TGTGCCAGCAGTGCGGGAGGCGAGCAGTACTTC; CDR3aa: CASSAGGEQYF
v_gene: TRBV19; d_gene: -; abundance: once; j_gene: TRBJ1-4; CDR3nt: TGTGCCAGTAGTAACCGGGCCGCGGGTGAAAAACTGTTTTTT; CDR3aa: CASSNRAAGEKLFF
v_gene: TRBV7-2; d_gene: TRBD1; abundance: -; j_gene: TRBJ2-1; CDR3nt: TGTGCCAGCAGCAAGACAGGGGGGACTAACAATGAGCAGTTCTTC; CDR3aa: CASSKTGGTNNEQFF
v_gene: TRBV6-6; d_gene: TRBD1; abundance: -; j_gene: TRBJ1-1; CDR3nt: TGTGCCAGCACCCAACAGGGGGCGGTCACTGAAGCTTTCTTT; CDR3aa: CASTQQGAVTEAFF
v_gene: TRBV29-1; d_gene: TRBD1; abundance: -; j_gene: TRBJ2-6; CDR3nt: TGCAGGCAACAGGGGGCGCCTGGGGCCAACGTCCTGACTTTC; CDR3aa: CRQQGAPGANVLTF
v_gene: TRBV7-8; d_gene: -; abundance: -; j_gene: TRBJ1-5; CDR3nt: TGTGCCAGCAGTACAGATAGCAATCAGCCCCAGCATTTT; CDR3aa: CASSTDSNQPQHF
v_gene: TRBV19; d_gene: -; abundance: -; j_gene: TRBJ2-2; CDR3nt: TGTGCCAGTAGCCCGCAGGGGTCCCGCGGGGAGCTGTTTTTT; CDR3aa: CASSPQGSRGELFF
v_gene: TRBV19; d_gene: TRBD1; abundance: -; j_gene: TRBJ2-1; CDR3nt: TGTGCCAGTAGTAATCCTCAGGGGGTCTCCTACAATGAGCAGTTCTTC; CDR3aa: CASSNPQGVSYNEQFF
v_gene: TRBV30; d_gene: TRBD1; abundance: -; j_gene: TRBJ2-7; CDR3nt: TGTGCCTGGGACAGGGGGTACGAGCAGTACTTC; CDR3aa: CAWDRGYEQYF
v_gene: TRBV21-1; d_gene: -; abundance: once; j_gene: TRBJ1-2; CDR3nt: TGTGCCATAGAGACAGACTATGGCTACACCTTC; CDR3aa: CAIETDYGYTF
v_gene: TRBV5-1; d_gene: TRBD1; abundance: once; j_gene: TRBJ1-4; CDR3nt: TGCGCCAGCAGCTGGGACAGGGAGGGTGAAAAACTGTTTTTT; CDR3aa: CASSWDREGEKLFF
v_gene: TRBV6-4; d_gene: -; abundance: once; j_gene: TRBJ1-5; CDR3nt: TGTGCCAGCAGTGACTCCTTGACTATCTATAGCAATCAGCCCCAGCATTTT; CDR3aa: CASSDSLTIYSNQPQHF
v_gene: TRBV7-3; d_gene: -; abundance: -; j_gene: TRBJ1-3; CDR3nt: TGTGCCAGCAGCTCCACAGGGTCTGGAAACACCATATATTTT; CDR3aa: CASSSTGSGNTIYF
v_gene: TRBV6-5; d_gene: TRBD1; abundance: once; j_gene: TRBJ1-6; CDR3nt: TGTGCCAGCAGCATGGGACAGGGGGGGGTTTCACCCCTCCACTTT; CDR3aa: CASSMGQGGVSPLHF
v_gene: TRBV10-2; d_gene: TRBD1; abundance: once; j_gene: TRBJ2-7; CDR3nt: TGCGCCAGCAGGGGCGAGGGGACAGGATACTACGAGCAGTACTTC; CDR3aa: CASRGEGTGYYEQYF
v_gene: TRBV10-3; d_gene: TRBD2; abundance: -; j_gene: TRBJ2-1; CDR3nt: TGTGCCATCAGAACTAGCGGGGAATACAATGAGCAGTTCTTC; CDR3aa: CAIRTSGEYNEQFF
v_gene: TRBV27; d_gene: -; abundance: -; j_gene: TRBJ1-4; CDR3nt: TGTGCCAGCACCTCAGCAGGCTCTAATGAAAAACTGTTTTTT; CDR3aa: CASTSAGSNEKLFF
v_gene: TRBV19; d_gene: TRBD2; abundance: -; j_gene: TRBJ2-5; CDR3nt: TGTGCCAGTAGGAGACTAGCGGGGGAAGAGACCCAGTACTTC; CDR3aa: CASRRLAGEETQYF
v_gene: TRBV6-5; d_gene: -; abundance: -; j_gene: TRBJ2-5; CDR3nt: TGTGCCTGCGATAGGGGGACGGATCACGAAGAGACCCAGTACTTC; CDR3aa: CACDRGTDHEETQYF
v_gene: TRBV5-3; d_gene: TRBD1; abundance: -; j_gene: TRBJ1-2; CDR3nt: TGTGCCAGAAGCTTGGGGATGACAGGGTGGAGGGCCTATGGCTACACCTTC; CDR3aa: CARSLGMTGWRAYGYTF
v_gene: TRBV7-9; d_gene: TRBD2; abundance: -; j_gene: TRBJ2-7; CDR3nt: TGTGCCAGCAGCCCCGGGACTAGCGGGAGCGAGCAGTACTTC; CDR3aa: CASSPGTSGSEQYF